The entry below describes one T cell receptor (beta chain). Its specificity is not known. The sample belongs to a study of cytomegalovirus exposure and HLA in healthy donors. Study outcomes and limitations: Presence/absence comparisons presumed near-even sequencing depth among donors. Listed as cytomegalovirus-associated were 150 to 200 TCR beta chains. A later analysis appeared to link common viral pathogens to several of the most significant clusters. Being productive about 90% or about 30% of the time was typical of most TCR beta V segments in an earlier analysis.

13 Jbeta primers and 60 Vbeta primers were used for the PCR. Sequenced by immunoSEQ multiplex PCR; TCRdb stores in-frame clones only, minus some. The sample consists of over 70,000 clones, roughly 81% of them appearing once. V lost 7 bases to trimming and J lost 7 bases; unmatched junction nucleotides: 18. The germline V gene has CDR1 LNHDA and CDR2 SQIVND (reference sequence). This CDR3 has 16 amino acids. The sample consisted of PBMCs. This receptor was taken from a human donor in good health. The chain links TRBV19 to TRBJ1-1; the match to TRBD1 covers 7 bases. The CDR3 here is CASIRTGALQGFEAFF. The CDR3 coding sequence is TGTGCCAGTATTAGGACAGGCGCGCTCCAGGGTTTTGAAGCTTTCTTT.